These T cell receptor beta chains were read from a single sample in a study of cytomegalovirus exposure and HLA in healthy donors. The method was immunoSEQ multiplex PCR; TCRdb's version includes in-frame clones alone and lacks a portion of them. The sample lists 200,000 to 300,000 clones; about 90% were seen once. The sequencing sample was made of PBMCs. Receptor source: a young man in good health and CMV-seropositive. Both conserved end residues are part of each CDR3. Each record gives: D gene, clone size, V gene, J gene, CDR3 protein, CDR3 DNA. D genes are given only for firm matches. Size values are once, few and many counts, or a class for expanded clones, and some rows have none.

d_gene: NA; abundance: once; v_gene: TRBV5-1; j_gene: TRBJ2-5; CDR3aa: CASSLTGLKQETQYF; CDR3nt: TGCGCCAGCAGCTTGACAGGGCTCAAACAAGAGACCCAGTACTTC
d_gene: NA; abundance: few; v_gene: TRBV6-1; j_gene: TRBJ1-2; CDR3aa: CASGSYGYTF; CDR3nt: TGTGCCAGTGGGTCCTATGGCTACACCTTC
d_gene: NA; abundance: NA; v_gene: TRBV7-6; j_gene: TRBJ2-7; CDR3aa: CASSQTGDEQYF; CDR3nt: TGTGCCAGCAGTCAAACAGGCGACGAGCAGTACTTC
d_gene: NA; abundance: NA; v_gene: TRBV5-1; j_gene: TRBJ1-3; CDR3aa: CASSAEISGNTIYF; CDR3nt: TGCGCCAGCAGCGCCGAGATCTCTGGAAACACCATATATTTT
d_gene: TRBD1; abundance: NA; v_gene: TRBV2; j_gene: TRBJ1-2; CDR3aa: CASNPGQGAIGYTF; CDR3nt: TGTGCCAGCAATCCGGGACAGGGAGCCATTGGCTACACCTTC
d_gene: NA; abundance: NA; v_gene: TRBV6-1; j_gene: TRBJ2-2; CDR3aa: CASRAAGADTGELFF; CDR3nt: TGTGCCAGCAGGGCGGCAGGGGCGGACACCGGGGAGCTGTTTTTT
d_gene: NA; abundance: NA; v_gene: TRBV6-5; j_gene: TRBJ2-3; CDR3aa: CASSSYPGGTDTQYF; CDR3nt: TGTGCCAGCAGTTCTTACCCGGGCGGAACAGATACGCAGTATTTT
d_gene: NA; abundance: NA; v_gene: TRBV6-5; j_gene: TRBJ1-4; CDR3aa: CATRTGNEKLFF; CDR3nt: TGTGCCACCAGGACGGGAAATGAAAAACTGTTTTTT
d_gene: TRBD1; abundance: NA; v_gene: TRBV29-1; j_gene: TRBJ2-5; CDR3aa: CSGTGGHQDTQYF; CDR3nt: TGCAGCGGGACAGGGGGCCACCAAGACACCCAGTACTTC
d_gene: TRBD2; abundance: once; v_gene: TRBV6-5; j_gene: TRBJ2-7; CDR3aa: CAGRLAGAPEQYF; CDR3nt: TGTGCCGGGAGACTAGCGGGAGCTCCCGAGCAGTACTTC
d_gene: TRBD2; abundance: once; v_gene: TRBV7-2; j_gene: TRBJ2-3; CDR3aa: CASSLGLAESTDTQYF; CDR3nt: TGTGCCAGCAGCTTAGGTCTAGCGGAGAGCACAGATACGCAGTATTTT
d_gene: TRBD1; abundance: NA; v_gene: TRBV2; j_gene: TRBJ1-1; CDR3aa: CASSETRTGRTEAFF; CDR3nt: TGTGCCAGCAGTGAAACCCGGACAGGGCGAACTGAAGCTTTCTTT
d_gene: TRBD2; abundance: once; v_gene: TRBV30; j_gene: TRBJ2-7; CDR3aa: CAWSLGLAGGPQYF; CDR3nt: TGTGCCTGGAGTTTGGGACTAGCGGGAGGGCCGCAGTACTTC
d_gene: NA; abundance: NA; v_gene: TRBV2; j_gene: TRBJ1-1; CDR3aa: CASSEEGGTEAFF; CDR3nt: TGTGCCAGCAGTGAAGAGGGGGGGACTGAAGCTTTCTTT
d_gene: TRBD2; abundance: NA; v_gene: TRBV2; j_gene: TRBJ2-1; CDR3aa: CASREVAGENEQFF; CDR3nt: TGTGCCAGCAGGGAGGTAGCGGGAGAGAATGAGCAGTTCTTC
d_gene: NA; abundance: NA; v_gene: TRBV25-1; j_gene: TRBJ1-1; CDR3aa: CASSEYMARGTEAFF; CDR3nt: TGTGCCAGCAGTGAATATATGGCACGGGGCACTGAAGCTTTCTTT
d_gene: NA; abundance: NA; v_gene: TRBV7-9; j_gene: TRBJ2-7; CDR3aa: CASSPRLTGPLHEQYF; CDR3nt: TGTGCCAGCAGCCCCCGCCTGACGGGACCATTACACGAGCAGTACTTC
d_gene: TRBD1; abundance: NA; v_gene: TRBV28; j_gene: TRBJ1-2; CDR3aa: CASSFGTGRSGYTF; CDR3nt: TGTGCCAGCAGTTTCGGGACAGGGAGGTCGGGCTACACCTTC
d_gene: NA; abundance: NA; v_gene: TRBV7-9; j_gene: TRBJ1-2; CDR3aa: CASSPTVGYGYTF; CDR3nt: TGTGCCAGCAGTCCGACAGTGGGCTATGGCTACACCTTC
d_gene: NA; abundance: NA; v_gene: TRBV7-7; j_gene: TRBJ2-1; CDR3aa: CASSKIASTSYNEQFF; CDR3nt: TGTGCCAGCAGCAAAATCGCCTCGACTAGCTACAATGAGCAGTTCTTC
d_gene: TRBD1; abundance: NA; v_gene: TRBV29-1; j_gene: TRBJ1-2; CDR3aa: CSVVAGGHGYTF; CDR3nt: TGCAGCGTTGTTGCAGGGGGCCATGGCTACACCTTC
d_gene: TRBD2; abundance: NA; v_gene: TRBV5-1; j_gene: TRBJ2-3; CDR3aa: CASSFLAGGPSTDTQYF; CDR3nt: TGCGCCAGCAGCTTCTTAGCGGGAGGGCCGAGCACAGATACGCAGTATTTT
d_gene: TRBD1; abundance: NA; v_gene: TRBV5-1; j_gene: TRBJ1-1; CDR3aa: CASSLQGANTEAFF; CDR3nt: TGCGCCAGCAGCTTACAGGGGGCCAACACTGAAGCTTTCTTT
d_gene: NA; abundance: NA; v_gene: TRBV21-1; j_gene: TRBJ2-1; CDR3aa: CAEVAGVHNEQFF; CDR3nt: TGTGCAGAGGTAGCGGGAGTGCATAATGAGCAGTTCTTC
d_gene: NA; abundance: NA; v_gene: TRBV6-5; j_gene: TRBJ2-1; CDR3aa: CASSYRGSEQFF; CDR3nt: TGTGCCAGCAGTTACAGGGGCTCTGAGCAGTTCTTC
d_gene: NA; abundance: NA; v_gene: TRBV27; j_gene: TRBJ1-4; CDR3aa: CASSGSGNPNEKLFF; CDR3nt: TGTGCCAGCAGTGGTTCAGGGAATCCTAATGAAAAACTGTTTTTT
d_gene: NA; abundance: NA; v_gene: TRBV4-1; j_gene: TRBJ2-2; CDR3aa: CASSLTTTGANTGELFF; CDR3nt: TGCGCCAGCAGCCTGACGACGACAGGCGCGAACACCGGGGAGCTGTTTTTT
d_gene: NA; abundance: NA; v_gene: TRBV19; j_gene: TRBJ2-7; CDR3aa: CASSRMEGLAYEQYF; CDR3nt: TGTGCCAGTAGTCGGATGGAAGGGTTAGCTTACGAGCAGTACTTC
d_gene: TRBD1; abundance: few; v_gene: TRBV28; j_gene: TRBJ1-2; CDR3aa: CASTLRDRGREYGYTF; CDR3nt: TGTGCCAGCACCCTGCGGGACAGGGGGAGGGAGTATGGCTACACCTTC
d_gene: NA; abundance: NA; v_gene: TRBV19; j_gene: TRBJ2-2; CDR3aa: CASSILGTGTGELFF; CDR3nt: TGTGCCAGTAGTATACTCGGGACGGGGACCGGGGAGCTGTTTTTT
d_gene: NA; abundance: NA; v_gene: TRBV27; j_gene: TRBJ1-1; CDR3aa: CASRRIVEGYLAEAFF; CDR3nt: TGTGCCAGCAGGCGGATAGTTGAGGGGTATCTCGCTGAAGCTTTCTTT
d_gene: NA; abundance: NA; v_gene: TRBV5-1; j_gene: TRBJ2-2; CDR3aa: CASSSLGRSNTGELFF; CDR3nt: TGCGCCAGCAGCTCCCTGGGTCGTTCGAACACCGGGGAGCTGTTTTTT
d_gene: TRBD2; abundance: NA; v_gene: TRBV6-1; j_gene: TRBJ2-7; CDR3aa: CASSLAGMSSYEQYF; CDR3nt: TGTGCCAGCAGTTTAGCGGGAATGAGCTCCTACGAGCAGTACTTC
d_gene: NA; abundance: NA; v_gene: TRBV7-8; j_gene: TRBJ1-2; CDR3aa: CASSLAAGLANYGYTF; CDR3nt: TGTGCCAGCAGCTTAGCAGCCGGATTAGCTAACTATGGCTACACCTTC
d_gene: NA; abundance: few; v_gene: TRBV11-2; j_gene: TRBJ1-2; CDR3aa: CASSLARVNYGYTF; CDR3nt: TGTGCCAGCAGCTTAGCTCGGGTCAACTATGGCTACACCTTC
d_gene: TRBD1; abundance: NA; v_gene: TRBV14; j_gene: TRBJ1-2; CDR3aa: CASSHRDRGDPNYGYTF; CDR3nt: TGTGCCAGCAGCCACCGGGACAGGGGGGACCCTAACTATGGCTACACCTTC
d_gene: TRBD2; abundance: NA; v_gene: TRBV6-1; j_gene: TRBJ2-3; CDR3aa: CASRTSGSAGTQYF; CDR3nt: TGTGCCAGCAGAACTAGCGGGAGTGCTGGTACGCAGTATTTT
d_gene: TRBD2; abundance: NA; v_gene: TRBV9; j_gene: TRBJ2-7; CDR3aa: CASSATSREGEQYF; CDR3nt: TGTGCCAGCAGCGCAACTAGTCGGGAGGGCGAGCAGTACTTC
d_gene: NA; abundance: NA; v_gene: TRBV6-1; j_gene: TRBJ2-7; CDR3aa: CASGKLHYEQYF; CDR3nt: TGTGCCAGCGGGAAGCTCCACTACGAGCAGTACTTC